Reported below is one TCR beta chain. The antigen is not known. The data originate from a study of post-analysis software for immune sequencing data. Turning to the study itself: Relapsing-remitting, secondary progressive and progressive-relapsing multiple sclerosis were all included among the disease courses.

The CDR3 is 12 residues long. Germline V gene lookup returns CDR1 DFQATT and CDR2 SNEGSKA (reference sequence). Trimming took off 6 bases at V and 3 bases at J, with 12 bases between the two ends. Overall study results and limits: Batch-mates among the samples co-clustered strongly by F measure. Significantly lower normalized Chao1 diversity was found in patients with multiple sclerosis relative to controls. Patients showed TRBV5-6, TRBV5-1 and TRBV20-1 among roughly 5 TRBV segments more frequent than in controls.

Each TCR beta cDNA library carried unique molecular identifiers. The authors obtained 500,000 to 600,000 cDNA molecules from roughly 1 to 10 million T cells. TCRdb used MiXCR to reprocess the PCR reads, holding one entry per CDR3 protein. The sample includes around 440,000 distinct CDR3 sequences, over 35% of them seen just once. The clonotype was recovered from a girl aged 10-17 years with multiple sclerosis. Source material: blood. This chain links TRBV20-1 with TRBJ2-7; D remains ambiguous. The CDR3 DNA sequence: TGCAGTGCAGAGCCACAGTACTACGAGCAGTACTTC. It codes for CSAEPQYYEQYF.